The present T cell receptor beta chain was sequenced within a study of OX40 agonist ivuxolimab in advanced cancers. CDR1 is MNHEY and CDR2 is SMNVEV in the germline V gene (reference sequence). V lost 5 bases, J lost 5 bases, and 8 bases lay in between. CDR3 size: 12 residues. The table came from immunoSEQ multiplex PCR; TCRdb's copy has only in-frame clones and leaves some out. The sample records 60,000 or so clones, about 86% being singletons. The chain carries TRBV27 and TRBJ2-3; D unresolved. The specimen was CD4+ or CD8+ T cells sorted from blood, collected in a trial of the OX40 agonist ivuxolimab. The source is an adult with an advanced solid tumor such as melanoma, head and neck, liver or kidney cancer. The CDR3 DNA follows: TGTGCCAGCAGTCCTGGGCAAGATACGCAGTATTTT. It yields the protein CASSPGQDTQYF.